This TCR beta chain was retrieved from a study of blood T cell repertoires in COVID-19. In the study overall: The United States, Italy and Spain were the sources of the acute and convalescent COVID-19 samples. PBMCs, B-cell-depleted T cells, or T cells provided the cDNA or gDNA that made up the material.

The germline V gene encodes CDR1 SEHNR and CDR2 FQNEAQ (reference sequence). V was shortened by 5 bases and J by 1 base, with 18 bases between the two germline ends. This CDR3 contains 17 residues. The assay was immunoSEQ multiplex PCR, and TCRdb's table has in-frame clones only and misses some. This table holds about 400,000 clones, just under 90% found once. Individuals aged about 18 to 90 years were recruited from 24 US areas. The TCR was taken from a woman aged 25 to 39 who had recovered from COVID-19. V and J are TRBV7-9 and TRBJ2-1, with D possibly matching TRBD2 (6 bases). The specimen was PBMCs or T cells enriched from blood (not recorded which). In DNA form, the CDR3 reads TGTGCCAGCAGCGAAGGGAGGAACCGGGAGTCCTACAATGAGCAGTTCTTC. This translates into CASSEGRNRESYNEQFF.